These T cell receptor beta chains were read from a single sample in a study of T cell responses to AZD1222 COVID-19 vaccine. Produced via immunoSEQ multiplex PCR; TCRdb's table is partial and in-frame only. This table has approximately 69,000 clones, approximately 87% appearing once. Material: peripheral blood, obtained 28 days after the second AZD1222 dose. These receptors were obtained from an adult who received the AZD1222 COVID-19 vaccine. The CDR3 runs from the conserved cysteine through the conserved F or W. The D gene is left open where the match is weak. For some rows the clone size is stated as once, few or many, or as a class when expanded; others skip it.

abundance | j_gene | d_gene | v_gene | CDR3aa | CDR3nt
NA | TRBJ2-2 | NA | TRBV6-5 | CASKWAGSNTGELFF | TGTGCCAGCAAATGGGCAGGGTCAAACACCGGGGAGCTGTTTTTT
NA | TRBJ1-1 | NA | TRBV7-2 | CASSWTRVSEAFF | TGTGCCAGCAGCTGGACTAGGGTTTCTGAAGCTTTCTTT
few | TRBJ2-5 | NA | TRBV12-3/TRBV12-4 | CASSVQSLTRQYF | TGTGCCAGCAGTGTACAGTCCCTCACCCGCCAGTACTTC
NA | TRBJ2-1 | TRBD1 | TRBV7-8 | CASSQRQGRAYNEQFF | TGTGCCAGCAGCCAGCGACAGGGAAGGGCATACAATGAGCAGTTCTTC
NA | TRBJ2-7 | TRBD2 | TRBV5-1 | CASGSGSGSYEQYF | TGCGCCAGCGGGAGCGGGAGCGGATCCTACGAGCAGTACTTC
NA | TRBJ1-2 | NA | TRBV5-1 | CASSLAKGTQYTF | TGCGCCAGCAGCTTGGCCAAAGGGACCCAATACACCTTC
once | TRBJ2-3 | NA | TRBV10-3 | CAISNGAFTDTQYF | TGTGCCATCAGCAACGGGGCATTCACAGATACGCAGTATTTT
once | TRBJ2-1 | NA | TRBV11-3 | CASSLDGGRPYNEQFF | TGTGCCAGCAGCTTAGATGGGGGCAGGCCCTACAATGAGCAGTTCTTC
NA | TRBJ2-6 | NA | TRBV5-5 | CASSLVGQGANVLTF | TGTGCCAGCAGCTTGGTGGGGCAAGGGGCCAACGTCCTGACTTTC
NA | TRBJ1-2 | NA | TRBV28 | CASSSGRNYGYTF | TGTGCCAGCAGTTCAGGGCGTAACTATGGCTACACCTTC
NA | TRBJ2-5 | NA | TRBV12-3/TRBV12-4 | CASSLGAGTQYF | TGTGCCAGCAGTTTAGGCGCGGGGACCCAGTACTTC
NA | TRBJ2-7 | NA | TRBV6-5 | CASTIGYEQYF | TGTGCCAGCACCATTGGCTACGAGCAGTACTTC
NA | TRBJ2-7 | TRBD1 | TRBV2 | CASREEGAKYF | TGTGCCAGCAGGGAAGAGGGGGCAAAGTACTTC
NA | TRBJ2-7 | TRBD2 | TRBV6-5 | CASSRLAGDSYEQYF | TGTGCCAGCAGTAGACTAGCGGGGGACTCCTACGAGCAGTACTTC
few | TRBJ2-7 | TRBD1 | TRBV6-5 | CASRGTGSSYEQYF | TGTGCCAGCCGGGGGACAGGGAGCTCCTACGAGCAGTACTTC
NA | TRBJ2-3 | TRBD2 | TRBV11-3 | CASSLGRGAGDTQYF | TGTGCCAGCAGCTTAGGGCGGGGGGCCGGCGATACGCAGTATTTT
NA | TRBJ2-2 | NA | TRBV7-9 | CASSLFLVANTGELFF | TGTGCCAGCAGCTTATTCCTAGTAGCGAACACCGGGGAGCTGTTTTTT